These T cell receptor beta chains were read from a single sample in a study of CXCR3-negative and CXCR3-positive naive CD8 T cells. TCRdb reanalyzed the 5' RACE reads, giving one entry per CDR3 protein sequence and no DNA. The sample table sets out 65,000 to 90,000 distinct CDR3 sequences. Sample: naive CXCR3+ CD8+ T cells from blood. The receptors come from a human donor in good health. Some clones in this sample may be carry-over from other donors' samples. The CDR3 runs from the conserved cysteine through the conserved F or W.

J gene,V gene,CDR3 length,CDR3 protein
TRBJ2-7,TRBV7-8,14,CASSLPPNHYEQYF
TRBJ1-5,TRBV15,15,CATSSERGSGGPQHF
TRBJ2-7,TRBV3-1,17,CASSQDDGDTISYEQYF
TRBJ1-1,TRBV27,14,CASSSTGSATEAFF
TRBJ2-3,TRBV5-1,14,CASSPLRGTDTQYF
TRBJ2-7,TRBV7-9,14,CASSPPRGDHEQYF
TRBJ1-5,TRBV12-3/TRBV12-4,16,CASQDPTAGGNQPQHF
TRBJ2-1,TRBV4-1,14,CASSQWTGDNEQFF
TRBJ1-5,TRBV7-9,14,CASSKGGVGQPQHF
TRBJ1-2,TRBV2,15,CASIRPETGEGGYTF
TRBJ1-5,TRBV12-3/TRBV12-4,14,CASSFSAGGQPQHF
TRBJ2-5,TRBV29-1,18,CSVENDLGASGVRETQYF
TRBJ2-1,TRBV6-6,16,CASSYSSGEGRNEQFF
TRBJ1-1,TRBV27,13,CASSLVTNTEAFF
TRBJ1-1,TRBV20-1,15,CSAPVWEDLNTEAFF